This TCR beta chain was sequenced during a study of technical replicates of blood from several donors. The CDR3 extends over 15 amino acids. With 3 bases removed from V and 3 bases from J, the gap between germline ends came to 13 bases. The V gene's germline CDR1 is SNHLY and CDR2 FYNNEI. The assay was immunoSEQ multiplex PCR, and TCRdb's table has in-frame clones only and misses some. The sample lists 75,000 to 100,000 clones, roughly 94% occurring once. The chain couples TRBV2 to TRBJ2-3, with D maybe TRBD1 (5 bases). Sequenced material: T cells isolated from PBMCs. The TCR was taken from a human donor in good health. CDR3 region: CASSDSPSGTDTQYF. The CDR3 bases are TGTGCCAGCAGTGACTCCCCCTCAGGGACAGATACGCAGTATTTT.